This paragraph covers one T cell receptor beta chain sequence. Original handling: Nucleated cell number was recorded as an estimate derived from reference gene primer amplification. Clones were sequenced by immunoSEQ multiplex PCR, and TCRdb holds only the in-frame ones, with some missing. V and J calls and clone size are copied from that table; D and trimming were computed from the DNA. The sample has about 240,000 clones, roughly 91% seen once. V lost 6 bases and J lost 5, with 20 bases in between. Germline-derived CDR1 and CDR2 are KGHSH and LQKENI. CDR3 size: 15 residues. Cohort assignment relied on participant-reported clinical history. Recovered participants had two consecutive negative NP/OP PCR tests, healthcare professional clearance, or symptom resolution. This sample was taken from a study of blood T cell repertoires in COVID-19.

The TCR was taken from a man in his forties who had recovered from COVID-19. The chain uses TRBV18 and TRBJ2-7, with a tentative D call TRBD2 (7 bases). Sequencing was performed on PBMCs or T cells enriched from blood (not recorded which). CDR3 sequence reads: CASSLERGGADEQYF. The CDR3 DNA reads TGTGCCAGCTCCCTGGAGAGGGGGGGGGCGGACGAGCAGTACTTC.